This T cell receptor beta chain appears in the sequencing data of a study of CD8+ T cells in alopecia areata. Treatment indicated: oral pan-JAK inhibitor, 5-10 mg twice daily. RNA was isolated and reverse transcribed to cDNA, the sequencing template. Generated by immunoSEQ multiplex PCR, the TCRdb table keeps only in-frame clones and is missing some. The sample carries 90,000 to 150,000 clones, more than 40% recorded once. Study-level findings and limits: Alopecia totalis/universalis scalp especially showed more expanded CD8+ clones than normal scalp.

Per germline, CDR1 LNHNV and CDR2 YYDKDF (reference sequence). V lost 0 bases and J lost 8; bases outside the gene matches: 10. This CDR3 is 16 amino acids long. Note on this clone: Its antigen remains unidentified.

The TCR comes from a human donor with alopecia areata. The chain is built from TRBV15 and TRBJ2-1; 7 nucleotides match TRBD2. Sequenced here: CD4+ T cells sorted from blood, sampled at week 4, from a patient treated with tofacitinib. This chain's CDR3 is CATSREGSGKYDEQFF. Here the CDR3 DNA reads TGTGCCACCAGCAGAGAAGGGAGCGGGAAATACGATGAGCAGTTCTTC. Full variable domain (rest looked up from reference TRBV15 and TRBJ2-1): DAMVIQNPRYQVTQFGKPVTLSCSQTLNHNVMYWYQQKSSQAPKLLFHYYDKDFNNEADTPDNFQSRRPNTSFCFLDIRSPGLGDTAMYLCATSREGSGKYDEQFFGPGTRLTVL.